This T cell receptor beta chain comes out of a study of T cells in Graves' hyperthyroidism and ophthalmopathy. Amplification of TCR beta CDR3 regions was performed using RNA transcripts as template. First-round RT-PCR of the TCR CDR3 relied on the HTBI primer set. TCRdb recomputed calls from the multiplex PCR reads with MiXCR, one row per CDR3 protein. The sample records 500,000 to 700,000 distinct CDR3 sequences, over 15% being singletons. CDR3 length equals 13 residues. Germline lookup yields CDR1 DFQATT and CDR2 SNEGSKA (reference sequence). In this sample, this clonotype turned up many times. The sequenced material came from blood. V usage is TRBV20-1 and J usage is TRBJ1-1; 9 positions agree with TRBD1. This clonotype originated in a woman younger than 30 with Graves' hyperthyroidism. Here the CDR3 DNA reads TGCAGGGCGGGACAGGGAGTGAACACTGAAGCTTTCTTT. It specifies CRAGQGVNTEAFF.